The clone carrying this T cell receptor beta chain has only one observation. This sample was taken from a study of shared clonotypes between healthy human individuals. Selected positively for CCR7 and CD45RO-negative, naive CD8 cells excluded terminally differentiated effector memory CD45RA+ cells. The CDR3 sequence is 13 residues long. Germline V CDR1 and CDR2: MNHNS, SASEGT. The V end lost 8 bases, the J end lost 2 bases, and 13 bases lay between the germline ends. The test was conducted at deep level. For every subset, genomic DNA was evenly distributed across several immunoSEQ plates. Per the study methods: Filtering differed since immunoSEQ provided only junctions, with no quality scores. Sequencing used immunoSEQ multiplex PCR; TCRdb keeps in-frame clones, though not all of them. V and J calls plus clone size are reproduced from that table; the DNA served to infer D and trimming. The data contain around 2.1 million clones, 85% to 95% of them singletons.

This receptor was identified in a man in his late teens or twenties in good health. Some clones in this sample may be carry-over from other donors' samples. The rearrangement joins TRBV6-1 to TRBJ2-7, with a tentative D call TRBD1 (5 bases). Sequenced input: naive CD8+ T cells from PBMCs. Written as DNA, the CDR3 is TGTGCCAGCGGGGAAGGGGTCACCTACGAGCAGTACTTC. It yields the protein CASGEGVTYEQYF.